The 26 T cell receptor beta chains reported below all come from one sample, sequenced in a study of CD8 T cells in ankylosing spondylitis. Regarding the study as a whole: Several highly homologous variants made up a TCR beta motif, and this motif appeared characteristic of ankylosing spondylitis blood.

TCRdb fed the 5' RACE reads into MiXCR, producing one record per CDR3 protein. The table lists about 750,000 distinct CDR3 sequences, under 20% of them singletons. For these TCRs, the target antigens are not known. The sequencing sample was made of blood, either unsorted or a sorted T cell fraction (not recorded which). The source of these receptors is a male donor with ankylosing spondylitis.

The V and J genes are TRBV7-8 and TRBJ1-4; TRBD1 is a possible D gene (5 bases). Trimming took 1 base from V and 2 from J, leaving 8 bases between them. The CDR3 sequence is 15 residues long. Germline loops: CDR1 SGHVS, CDR2 FQNEAQ. CDR3 loop: CASSLGWGTNEKLFF. The CDR3 DNA follows: TGTGCCAGCAGCTTAGGTTGGGGGACTAATGAAAAACTGTTTTTT.

The chain has TRBV6-2 or TRBV6-3 and TRBJ2-2; maybe TRBD2 (5 bases). Germline CDR1 is MNHEY and CDR2 is SVGEGT. The CDR3 has 15 residues. Trimming took off 10 bases at V and 3 bases at J, with 18 bases between the two ends. In DNA form, the CDR3 reads TGTGCCACGTGGAGCGGAGCCGGCGACACCGGGGAGCTGTTTTTT. It specifies CATWSGAGDTGELFF.

In this sample, this clonotype turned up a few times. This chain joins TRBV9 and TRBJ1-6; 7 positions agree with TRBD1. The ends lost 4 bases at V and 0 bases at J; junction bases unmatched: 13. The CDR3 is 19 amino acids. Germline V CDR1 and CDR2: SGDLS, YYNGEE. CDR3 sequence reads: CASSPEDRPVSSYNSPLHF. Here the CDR3 DNA reads TGTGCCAGCAGCCCAGAGGACAGGCCCGTAAGCTCCTATAATTCACCCCTCCACTTT. Supplemented by reference TRBV9 and TRBJ1-6, the full variable domain reads DSGVTQTPKHLITATGQRVTLRCSPRSGDLSVYWYQQSLDQGLQFLIQYYNGEERAKGNILERFSAQQFPDLHSELNLSSLELGDSALYFCASSPEDRPVSSYNSPLHFGNGTRLTVT.

The chain links TRBV4-2 to TRBJ2-1, with TRBD2 matching over 15 bases. The CDR3 sequence is 19 residues long. Germline V gene data show CDR1 as LGHNA and CDR2 as YNFKEQ. After removal of 2 bases from V and 1 base from J, the junction contained 6 bases not matched to a gene. CDR3 loop: CASSQPGTSGGPSYNEQFF. CDR3 sequence (DNA): TGTGCCAGCAGCCAACCCGGGACTAGCGGGGGGCCTTCCTACAATGAGCAGTTCTTC.

This clonotype was seen more than once but under ten times. This chain uses TRBV27 with TRBJ2-1, with 7 bases aligning to TRBD1. Germline lookup yields CDR1 MNHEY and CDR2 SMNVEV (reference sequence). J gave up 3 bases and V 3 bases, and 11 bases lay outside the gene matches. The CDR3 extends over 17 amino acids. The CDR3 sequence is CASSLSRRGQLYNEQFF. The CDR3 bases are TGTGCCAGCAGTTTGTCAAGAAGGGGACAGCTCTACAATGAGCAGTTCTTC.

V is TRBV5-1 and J is TRBJ1-3, with 7 bases lining up with TRBD1. With V trimmed by 4 bases and J by 8 bases, 12 bases remained unmatched. Germline V gene sequence: CDR1 SGHRS, CDR2 YFSETQ. The CDR3 covers 15 residues. In nucleotides, the CDR3 is TGCGCCAGCAGCATGACCGGGACAGCACTTGACACCATATATTTT. Its translation: CASSMTGTALDTIYF. Full variable domain (outside the CDR3, taken from reference TRBV5-1 and TRBJ1-3): KAGVTQTPRYLIKTRGQQVTLSCSPISGHRSVSWYQQTPGQGLQFLFEYFSETQRNKGNFPGRFSGRQFSNSRSEMNVSTLELGDSALYLCASSMTGTALDTIYFGEGSWLTVV.

J is TRBJ2-5 and V is TRBV7-2, with D perhaps assigned TRBD1 or TRBD2 (6 bases each). Germline values: CDR1 SGHTA, CDR2 FQGNSA. The CDR3 totals 11 residues. Trimming left V 5 bases short and J 9 bases short, with 10 bases between. The CDR3 loop is CASSGGTPQYF. CDR3 DNA sequence: TGTGCCAGCAGCGGCGGGACACCCCAGTACTTC.

V is TRBV7-2 and J is TRBJ2-2; tentative D call: TRBD1 (5 bases). Trimming shortened V by 5 bases and J by 5 bases, and 18 bases separated the two germline ends. Germline lookup yields CDR1 SGHTA and CDR2 FQGNSA. The CDR3 is 16 amino acids. This CDR3 is CASSGLVARVTGELFF. CDR3 in DNA: TGTGCCAGCAGCGGTTTAGTGGCCAGGGTAACCGGGGAGCTGTTTTTT.

The chain combines TRBV20-1 with TRBJ1-1; D not certain. This CDR3 is built from 14 residues. V was pared by 3 bases and J by 5 bases, with 16 bases between. Germline CDR1 is DFQATT and CDR2 is SNEGSKA (reference sequence). CDR3 DNA: TGCAGTGCTAGTGGTAGGACCCCCGGGACTGAAGCTTTCTTT. Protein: CSASGRTPGTEAFF.

The V call is TRBV20-1, the J call TRBJ1-6, with 7 bases aligning to TRBD1. The CDR3 runs 15 residues. J lost 1 base, V lost 4 bases, and 4 bases had no gene match. Looked up from germline, CDR1 is DFQATT and CDR2 is SNEGSKA (reference sequence). CDR3 bases: TGCAGTGCTAACCAACAGGGGTCCTATAATTCACCCCTCCACTTT. It translates to CSANQQGSYNSPLHF.

This clonotype was seen ten or more times. The genes are TRBV7-9 and TRBJ2-3; D is unresolved. The CDR3 covers 12 residues. Per the germline V gene, CDR1 is SEHNR and CDR2 is FQNEAQ (reference sequence). V lost 4 bases, J lost 8 bases, and 10 bases lay in between. The CDR3 coding sequence is TGTGCCAGCAGCTCCAGCCCGGGTACGCAGTATTTT. This gives the protein CASSSSPGTQYF.

The rearrangement links TRBV18 to TRBJ2-5; tentatively, D is TRBD2 (6 bases). Germline loops: CDR1 KGHSH, CDR2 LQKENI. V lost 2 bases, J lost 2 bases, and 18 bases lay in between. The CDR3 consists of 17 residues. The CDR3 DNA is TGTGCCAGCTCACCAGGCCTAACGATTCGGGGGCAAGAGACCCAGTACTTC. Amino acids: CASSPGLTIRGQETQYF.

This clonotype was counted only a few times. The rearrangement uses TRBV5-1 and TRBJ2-2; 10 bases fit TRBD2. This CDR3 spans 17 amino acids. V shed 0 bases and J 2 bases; nucleotides not matched to a gene: 4. Germline assignment: CDR1 SGHRS and CDR2 YFSETQ. Written as DNA, the CDR3 is TGCGCCAGCAGCTTGGAGCTAGCGGGAGTTAACACCGGGGAGCTGTTTTTT. Translated: CASSLELAGVNTGELFF. Based on the CDR3 plus reference TRBV5-1 and TRBJ2-2, the full variable domain is KAGVTQTPRYLIKTRGQQVTLSCSPISGHRSVSWYQQTPGQGLQFLFEYFSETQRNKGNFPGRFSGRQFSNSRSEMNVSTLELGDSALYLCASSLELAGVNTGELFFGEGSRLTVL.

This clonotype was seen only a few times. The chain links TRBV7-3 to TRBJ2-1; 10 nucleotides line up with TRBD2. Trimming cost V 2 bases and J 3 bases; bases outside gene matches: 13. Germline CDR1 is SGHTA and CDR2 is FQGTGA. The CDR3 contains 19 residues. The CDR3 nucleotides read TGTGCCAGCAGCTTACTCGCCCCGACTAGCGGGTCCTTCTACAATGAGCAGTTCTTC. It encodes CASSLLAPTSGSFYNEQFF. Filled out from reference TRBV7-3 and TRBJ2-1, the complete variable domain reads GAGVSQTPSNKVTEKGKYVELRCDPISGHTALYWYRQSLGQGPEFLIYFQGTGAADDSGLPNDRFFAVRPEGSVSTLKIQRTERGDSAVYLCASSLLAPTSGSFYNEQFFGPGTRLTVL.

The J gene is TRBJ2-4, the V gene TRBV7-2; D is unclear. V was cut by 1 base and J by 6 bases, with 10 bases left in between. Germline-derived CDR1 and CDR2 are SGHTA and FQGNSA. This CDR3 has 14 residues. The CDR3: CASSLVGWGNIQYF. In DNA form, the CDR3 reads TGTGCCAGCAGCTTAGTGGGTTGGGGAAACATTCAGTACTTC.

The V gene is TRBV12-3 or TRBV12-4, the J gene TRBJ2-7, with D unclear. The CDR3 is made up of 13 amino acids. Trimming stripped 0 bases from V and 3 bases from J, with 6 bases between. CDR3 amino acids: CASSLAQVYEQYF. CDR3 coding DNA: TGTGCCAGCAGTTTAGCTCAAGTCTACGAGCAGTACTTC.

The chain couples TRBV28 to TRBJ1-1, with TRBD1 as a possible D gene (6 bases). The V end was cut by 10 bases, the J end by 11 bases, with 20 bases between. The CDR3 runs 12 residues. Germline V gene data show CDR1 as MDHEN and CDR2 as SYDVKM. CDR3 region: CATILQGVEAFF. DNA for the CDR3: TGTGCCACTATTCTACAGGGTGTCGAGGCTTTCTTT.

The rearrangement joins TRBV12-3 or TRBV12-4 to TRBJ1-1; D remains ambiguous. CDR3 length: 15 amino acids. Trimming cost V 2 bases and J 4 bases, with 14 bases left between them. The CDR3 region has the DNA TGTGCCAGCAGTTTAAAGGGCATCGGTATCACTGAAGCTTTCTTT. Encoded protein: CASSLKGIGITEAFF.

The rearrangement joins TRBV7-2 to TRBJ2-5, with D perhaps assigned TRBD1 or TRBD2 (5 bases each). V lost 1 base to trimming and J lost 2 bases, with 14 bases between them. Germline V gene data show CDR1 as SGHTA and CDR2 as FQGNSA. CDR3 length: 16 amino acids. CDR3 sequence reads: CASSLVGTPGQETQYF. DNA for the CDR3: TGTGCCAGCAGCTTAGTTGGGACGCCAGGGCAAGAGACCCAGTACTTC.

This chain joins TRBV6-5 and TRBJ1-2, with 7 bases that match TRBD1. Germline V gene lookup returns CDR1 MNHEY and CDR2 SVGAGI. This CDR3 contains 14 residues. V gave up 2 bases and J gave up 2 bases; unmatched junction bases: 2. CDR3 loop: CASSYETGNYGYTF. CDR3 DNA: TGTGCCAGCAGTTACGAGACAGGGAACTATGGCTACACCTTC.

This chain connects TRBV7-3 to TRBJ2-1; TRBD2 is a possible D gene (6 bases). The CDR3 length is 13 residues. V was pared by 5 bases and J by 8 bases, with 13 bases between. Germline values: CDR1 SGHTA, CDR2 FQGTGA. The CDR3 nucleotides are TGTGCCAGCAGCCCCGAGGAGGGCTATGAGCAGTTCTTC. Amino acids: CASSPEEGYEQFF.

This chain uses TRBV7-3 with TRBJ2-1, with D possibly being TRBD2 (7 bases). Looked up from germline, CDR1 is SGHTA and CDR2 is FQGTGA. V dropped 1 base and J dropped 7 bases, with 11 bases sitting between them. The CDR3 runs 14 residues. CDR3 amino acids: CASSLNGGLNEQFF. CDR3 DNA: TGTGCCAGCAGCTTAAACGGGGGGCTGAATGAGCAGTTCTTC. Combining the CDR3 with reference TRBV7-3 and TRBJ2-1 gives the whole variable domain GAGVSQTPSNKVTEKGKYVELRCDPISGHTALYWYRQSLGQGPEFLIYFQGTGAADDSGLPNDRFFAVRPEGSVSTLKIQRTERGDSAVYLCASSLNGGLNEQFFGPGTRLTVL.

This clonotype was counted only a few times. The chain employs TRBV20-1 and TRBJ2-5; 7 nucleotides align to TRBD1. The CDR3 is 15 residues long. The V segment lost 5 bases and the J segment 1 base; nucleotides outside the gene matches: 10. CDR1 DFQATT and CDR2 SNEGSKA come from the germline V gene (reference sequence). The CDR3 DNA sequence: TGCAGTGCTTCCCCGGGACAGAATCTCCAAGAGACCCAGTACTTC. Its protein is CSASPGQNLQETQYF.

The chain couples TRBV6-1 to TRBJ2-7; D is unresolved. The CDR3 totals 14 residues. From germline, CDR1 is MNHNS and CDR2 SASEGT. Trimming removed 0 bases at V and 1 base at J, with 7 bases between. CDR3 in amino acids: CASSEALYSYEQYF. For the CDR3, the DNA is TGTGCCAGCAGTGAAGCGCTATATTCCTACGAGCAGTACTTC.

This clonotype showed up just a few times. This chain links TRBV4-1 with TRBJ2-7; 11 bases align to TRBD2. CDR1 and CDR2 (germline): MGHRA, YSYEKL. This CDR3 is built from 18 residues. V lost 0 bases to trimming and J lost 0 bases; unmatched junction nucleotides: 7. CDR3 sequence reads: CASSQDPKTSGVSYEQYF. CDR3 sequence (DNA): TGCGCCAGCAGCCAAGATCCCAAGACTAGCGGGGTCTCCTACGAGCAGTACTTC.

Many counts were recorded for this clonotype. The genes are TRBV6-4 and TRBJ2-4, with a tentative D call TRBD2 (5 bases). The V gene's germline CDR1 is MRHNA and CDR2 SNTAGT. The CDR3 sequence is 12 residues long. V was trimmed by 0 bases and J by 12 bases, leaving 9 bases between them. CDR3 sequence reads: CASSDSGGPQYF. As DNA, the CDR3 is TGTGCCAGCAGTGACTCTGGAGGACCTCAGTACTTC.